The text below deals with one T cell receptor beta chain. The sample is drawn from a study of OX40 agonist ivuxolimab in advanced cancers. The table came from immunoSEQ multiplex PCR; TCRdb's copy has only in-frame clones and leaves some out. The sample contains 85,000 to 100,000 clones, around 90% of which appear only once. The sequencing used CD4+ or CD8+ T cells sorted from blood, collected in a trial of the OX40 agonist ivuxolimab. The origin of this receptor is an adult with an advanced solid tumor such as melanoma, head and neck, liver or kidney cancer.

CDR3 bases: TGTGCCAGCAGCTTATACATACAGGGGGTCCCTGGGGCCAACGTCCTGACTTTC. The encoded protein is CASSLYIQGVPGANVLTF. The rearrangement links TRBV7-2 to TRBJ2-6; the match to TRBD1 covers 8 bases. The CDR3 consists of 18 residues. Germline lookup yields CDR1 SGHTA and CDR2 FQGNSA. Trimming cost V 2 bases and J 2 bases; bases outside gene matches: 8.